This TCR beta chain came from a study of radiation and T cells in renal cell carcinoma. The study, taken as a whole, reports: In blood, top tumor clones expanded by 2 weeks, shrinking by 4. Pretreatment tumor biopsies were lacking, so baseline clonotypes are unknown.

Germline V gives CDR1 PRHDT, CDR2 FYEKMQ (reference sequence). After removal of 2 bases from V and 8 bases from J, the junction contained 10 bases not matched to a gene. This CDR3 region has 15 residues. This clone occurred once. Antigen specificity is unknown. Regarding time point: baseline pretreatment blood. This sample's treatment: 15 Gy SBRT to primary tumor, nephrectomy 4 weeks later. Blood was sampled at baseline, 2 weeks and 4 weeks after SBRT. The table came from immunoSEQ multiplex PCR; TCRdb's copy has only in-frame clones and leaves some out. This sample has around 140,000 clones, with around four fifths found just once.

The sample in question was blood, obtained from a patient whose treatment included radiotherapy and nephrectomy. The chain combines TRBV13 with TRBJ2-3; TRBD2 matches 7 bases. The sequence was obtained from a woman in her fifties or sixties with renal cell carcinoma. The CDR3 protein is CASSLMEAGAGTQYF. In DNA form, the CDR3 reads TGTGCCAGCAGCTTAATGGAGGCGGGAGCAGGTACGCAGTATTTT.